The 20 T cell receptor beta chains below were found in one sample sequenced in a study of blood T cell repertoires in COVID-19. Sequencing used immunoSEQ multiplex PCR; TCRdb keeps in-frame clones, though not all of them. The sample yields about 260,000 clones, just under 85% seen once. Source material: peripheral blood. These receptors all stem from an elderly woman with acute or convalescent COVID-19.

This clone appeared once. The V call is TRBV24-1, the J call TRBJ2-5; D is undetermined. The CDR3 sequence is 14 residues long. Trimming left V 3 bases short and J 2 bases short, with 9 bases between. Looked up from germline, CDR1 is KGHDR and CDR2 is SFDVKD. The CDR3 reads CATSDILTQETQYF. The CDR3 DNA reads as TGTGCCACCAGTGATATATTGACACAAGAGACCCAGTACTTC.

The rearrangement links TRBV30 to TRBJ1-2, with D possibly being TRBD1 (5 bases). The CDR3 has 14 amino acids. V was cut by 2 bases and J by 4 bases, with 14 bases left in between. Germline V gene data show CDR1 as GTSNPN and CDR2 as SVGIG (reference sequence). The CDR3 DNA reads TGTGCCTGGAGTAGACGGACAAGGAGCTATGGCTACACCTTC. As protein: CAWSRRTRSYGYTF.

CDR3 amino acids: CASSPPLSYEQYF. CDR3 DNA sequence: TGTGCCAGCAGCCCCCCTCTTAGCTACGAGCAGTACTTC. The genes are TRBV5-6 and TRBJ2-7; the D is unclear. The CDR3 has 13 amino acids. Trimming took off 4 bases at V and 3 bases at J, with 11 bases between the two ends. Germline V gene data show CDR1 as SGHDT and CDR2 as YYEEEE.

The rearrangement links TRBV5-5 to TRBJ2-2; 7 bases fit TRBD1. The CDR3 length is 15 residues. Germline V gene data show CDR1 as SGHKS and CDR2 as YYEKEE (reference sequence). V gave up 7 bases and J gave up 0 bases; unmatched junction bases: 6. The DNA for the CDR3 is TGTGCCAGCGGGACGACAGGGACGAACACCGGGGAGCTGTTTTTT. This translates into CASGTTGTNTGELFF. The full variable domain, its missing parts supplied by reference TRBV5-5 and TRBJ2-2, is DAGVTQSPTHLIKTRGQQVTLRCSPISGHKSVSWYQQVLGQGPQFIFQYYEKEERGRGNFPDRFSARQFPNYSSELNVNALLLGDSALYLCASGTTGTNTGELFFGEGSRLTVL.

The chain uses TRBV10-2 and TRBJ2-7, with 9 bases that match TRBD1. The CDR3 length is 16 residues. J was trimmed by 2 bases and V by 4 bases; bases with no gene match: 9. Germline V gene sequence: CDR1 WSHSY, CDR2 SAAADI. The DNA for the CDR3 is TGCGCCAGCAGTGGACAGGGGGAGGCTCGGCCCTACGAGCAGTACTTC. Amino acid sequence: CASSGQGEARPYEQYF.

The gene calls are TRBV19 and TRBJ2-5, with 13 nucleotides matching TRBD2. CDR3 size: 16 residues. Per the germline V gene, CDR1 is LNHDA and CDR2 is SQIVND (reference sequence). With V trimmed by 4 bases and J by 5 bases, 7 bases remained unmatched. The CDR3 here is CASSSTSGGALETQYF. The CDR3 coding sequence is TGTGCCAGTAGTAGCACTAGCGGGGGGGCCTTGGAGACCCAGTACTTC.

This chain uses TRBV28 with TRBJ2-2; D gene ambiguous. The CDR3 loop spans 14 amino acids. Trimming left V 6 bases short and J 1 base short, with 9 bases between. The germline gives CDR1 MDHEN, CDR2 SYDVKM. This CDR3 is CASRIHGNTGELFF. Written as DNA, the CDR3 is TGTGCCAGCAGGATCCACGGGAACACCGGGGAGCTGTTTTTT.

V and J are TRBV7-2 and TRBJ1-5; tentative D call: TRBD1 (6 bases). The germline CDR1 and CDR2 sequences are SGHTA and FQGNSA. With 1 base removed from V and 1 base from J, the gap between germline ends came to 8 bases. The CDR3 runs 15 residues. The CDR3 DNA sequence: TGTGCCAGCAGCTTAGGCGGACAGAGCAATCAGCCCCAGCATTTT. This codes for CASSLGGQSNQPQHF. The full variable domain, in which reference TRBV7-2 and TRBJ1-5 provide the parts outside the CDR3, is GAGVSQSPSNKVTEKGKDVELRCDPISGHTALYWYRQSLGQGLEFLIYFQGNSAPDKSGLPSDRFSAERTGGSVSTLTIQRTQQEDSAVYLCASSLGGQSNQPQHFGDGTRLSIL.

The V gene is TRBV20-1, the J gene TRBJ2-1; TRBD2 matches 7 bases. The CDR3 loop spans 11 amino acids. From germline, CDR1 is DFQATT and CDR2 SNEGSKA (reference sequence). V shed 3 bases and J 13 bases; nucleotides not matched to a gene: 6. In nucleotides, the CDR3 is TGCAGTGCTAGTGGGAGGGGTACTCAGTTCTTC. This gives the protein CSASGRGTQFF.

The chain employs TRBV20-1 and TRBJ2-7, with 10 bases matching TRBD2. V was clipped by 3 bases and J by 7 bases; unmatched bases: 9. Germline CDR1 and CDR2: DFQATT and SNEGSKA (reference sequence). The CDR3 covers 14 residues. The CDR3 bases are TGCAGTGCTAGTAGAGCGGGAGGGCCTCAAGAGCAGTACTTC. This codes for CSASRAGGPQEQYF.

This clone was detected only once. V and J are TRBV6-5 and TRBJ1-2, with D tentatively TRBD1 (6 bases). Trimming shortened V by 6 bases and J by 1 base, and 15 bases separated the two germline ends. CDR1 and CDR2 (germline): MNHEY, SVGAGI. The CDR3 extends over 15 amino acids. CDR3 bases: TGTGCCAGCAGCCGTACTCTAGGGGGTAACTATGGCTACACCTTC. Its protein is CASSRTLGGNYGYTF.

V gene TRBV20-1 combines with J gene TRBJ1-1; D may be TRBD1 (6 bases). Trimming cost V 3 bases and J 6 bases, with 11 bases left between them. The CDR3 consists of 12 residues. Per the germline V gene, CDR1 is DFQATT and CDR2 is SNEGSKA (reference sequence). CDR3 DNA: TGCAGTGCTAGTGGGGGGCGGGCTGAAGCTTTCTTT. Protein: CSASGGRAEAFF.

V gene TRBV5-1 combines with J gene TRBJ2-7; 7 bases fit TRBD2. CDR1 SGHRS and CDR2 YFSETQ come from the germline V gene. V shed 0 bases, J shed 2 bases, and the junction held 2 bases outside the gene matches. The CDR3 totals 14 residues. The CDR3 bases are TGCGCCAGCAGCTTGGCCCTAGCGGCCTACGAGCAGTACTTC. Translating it yields CASSLALAAYEQYF. Combining the CDR3 with reference TRBV5-1 and TRBJ2-7 gives the whole variable domain KAGVTQTPRYLIKTRGQQVTLSCSPISGHRSVSWYQQTPGQGLQFLFEYFSETQRNKGNFPGRFSGRQFSNSRSEMNVSTLELGDSALYLCASSLALAAYEQYFGPGTRLTVT.

This chain links TRBV30 with TRBJ1-1; TRBD1 matches at 8 bases. V dropped 3 bases and J dropped 9; count of bases not matched to a gene: 21. Germline loops: CDR1 GTSNPN, CDR2 SVGIG (reference sequence). The CDR3 loop spans 17 amino acids. CDR3 residues: CAWREKRTGLAGVKAFF. In DNA form, the CDR3 reads TGTGCCTGGAGAGAGAAACGGACAGGGCTGGCAGGGGTCAAAGCTTTCTTT.

V and J are TRBV29-1 and TRBJ2-7; TRBD1 is a possible D gene (6 bases). Trimming took 4 bases from V and 9 from J, leaving 13 bases between them. This CDR3 spans 11 amino acids. Per the germline V gene, CDR1 is SQVTM and CDR2 is ANQGSEA. The CDR3 reads CSVVREGGQYF. As DNA, the CDR3 is TGCAGCGTTGTTAGGGAAGGGGGGCAGTACTTC.

This clone was seen more than once but under ten times. V usage is TRBV6-2 or TRBV6-3 and J usage is TRBJ1-5; tentative D call: TRBD1 (6 bases). The CDR3 is made up of 18 amino acids. The germline CDR1 and CDR2 sequences are MNHEY and SVGEGT. V gave up 0 bases and J gave up 2 bases, with 17 bases separating them. CDR3 coding DNA: TGTGCCAGCAGTTACTCGACTGTCAGGAGGACAGGCAATCAGCCCCAGCATTTT. This sequence encodes CASSYSTVRRTGNQPQHF.

In regard to this clone: This specimen includes other DNA sequences encoding the same CDR3. The chain combines TRBV7-9 with TRBJ1-2, with 7 bases fitting TRBD1. CDR3 size: 13 residues. Germline loops: CDR1 SEHNR, CDR2 FQNEAQ (reference sequence). V was clipped by 2 bases and J by 8 bases; unmatched bases: 5. The CDR3 DNA reads as TGTGCCAGCAGCTTAACAGGGGATGGCGGCTACACCTTC. Protein sequence: CASSLTGDGGYTF.

This clone turned up a few times. V and J are TRBV11-2 and TRBJ1-1; no clear D. From germline, CDR1 is SGHAT and CDR2 FQNNGV. V was trimmed by 4 bases and J by 4 bases, leaving 16 bases between them. The CDR3 spans 15 residues. The CDR3 loop is CASSSEEGMGTEAFF. The CDR3 DNA reads TGTGCCAGCAGCTCTGAGGAGGGAATGGGCACTGAAGCTTTCTTT.

The chain carries TRBV19 and TRBJ1-2; D uncertain. CDR1 and CDR2 (germline): LNHDA, SQIVND (reference sequence). The CDR3 runs 17 residues. The V and J ends lost 8 bases and 0 bases respectively, with 22 bases between them. The CDR3 reads CASSDPRGKAPNYGYTF. CDR3 nucleotide sequence: TGTGCCAGTTCTGACCCGCGCGGTAAAGCCCCTAACTATGGCTACACCTTC. The full variable domain, rest sourced from reference TRBV19 and TRBJ1-2, is DGGITQSPKYLFRKEGQNVTLSCEQNLNHDAMYWYRQDPGQGLRLIYYSQIVNDFQKGDIAEGYSVSREKKESFPLTVTSAQKNPTAFYLCASSDPRGKAPNYGYTFGSGTRLTVV.

This rearrangement joins TRBV2 to TRBJ2-5, with 8 bases identical to TRBD2. Germline V lookup: CDR1 SNHLY, CDR2 FYNNEI. V trimming: 7 bases; J trimming: 3 bases; junction bases outside the gene matches: 7. The CDR3 covers 14 residues. In DNA, the CDR3 is TGTGCCAGCAAGGTTAGCGGGGCCAAAGAGACCCAGTACTTC. It specifies CASKVSGAKETQYF.